Listed below are T cell receptor beta chains from one sample, sequenced in a study of T cell changes during pregnancy in multiple sclerosis. Repertoires were generated with immunoSEQ multiplex PCR, while TCRdb's copy carries only in-frame clones and drops some. The sample has about 97,000 clones; about nine tenths are singletons. Sample: peripheral blood, taken in the second trimester of pregnancy. Every receptor here comes from a female donor in good health, enrolled as a control in a pregnancy study. CDR3s include the opening cysteine and the closing phenylalanine or tryptophan. Fields, in order: J gene, D gene, clone size, V gene, CDR3 DNA, CDR3 protein. The D gene is left open where the match is weak. Size values are once, few and many counts, or a class for expanded clones, and some rows have none.

j_call: TRBJ1-4; d_call: TRBD1; clone_size: -; v_call: TRBV6-1; cdr3_nt: TGTGCCAGCAGTGTGGGGACAGGGGCAACTAATGAAAAACTGTTTTTT; cdr3_aa: CASSVGTGATNEKLFF
j_call: TRBJ1-1; d_call: TRBD1; clone_size: once; v_call: TRBV7-8; cdr3_nt: TGTGCCAGCAGCTTATTGGGACAGGGGAACACTGAAGCTTTCTTT; cdr3_aa: CASSLLGQGNTEAFF
j_call: TRBJ1-5; d_call: TRBD1; clone_size: -; v_call: TRBV6-6; cdr3_nt: TGTGCCAGCAGCCAGGGACAGGGGAATCAGCCCCAGCATTTT; cdr3_aa: CASSQGQGNQPQHF
j_call: TRBJ1-5; d_call: -; clone_size: -; v_call: TRBV9; cdr3_nt: TGTGCCAGCAGCCGCACTGGGGCCGAGAATCAGCCCCAGCATTTT; cdr3_aa: CASSRTGAENQPQHF
j_call: TRBJ2-3; d_call: TRBD1; clone_size: -; v_call: TRBV4-1; cdr3_nt: TGCGCCAGCAGCCTAAGGACAGGGAGGTCAGATACGCAGTATTTT; cdr3_aa: CASSLRTGRSDTQYF
j_call: TRBJ2-1; d_call: TRBD2; clone_size: -; v_call: TRBV9; cdr3_nt: TGTGCCAGCAGCTCACGTAGCGGGAGCGCCTACAATGAGCAGTTCTTC; cdr3_aa: CASSSRSGSAYNEQFF
j_call: TRBJ2-3; d_call: TRBD2; clone_size: once; v_call: TRBV10-3; cdr3_nt: TGTGCCATCAGCCTAGGCATAGCGGGGGCAAGCACAGATACGCAGTATTTT; cdr3_aa: CAISLGIAGASTDTQYF
j_call: TRBJ1-6; d_call: -; clone_size: -; v_call: TRBV19; cdr3_nt: TGTGCCAGTAGGGGAGCCTCTGCCTATAATTCACCCCTCCACTTT; cdr3_aa: CASRGASAYNSPLHF
j_call: TRBJ2-1; d_call: TRBD2; clone_size: -; v_call: TRBV7-9; cdr3_nt: TGTGCCAGCAGCCCACTAGCGGGGGGGCTCCGGGAGCAGTTCTTC; cdr3_aa: CASSPLAGGLREQFF
j_call: TRBJ1-2; d_call: -; clone_size: -; v_call: TRBV11-1; cdr3_nt: TGTGCCAGCAGCTCCGCCAGGGAAACTGGCTACACCTTC; cdr3_aa: CASSSARETGYTF
j_call: TRBJ2-6; d_call: TRBD2; clone_size: -; v_call: TRBV28; cdr3_nt: TGTGCCAGCAGCCCTGGGAGGGTTCGCTGGGCCAACGTCCTGACTTTC; cdr3_aa: CASSPGRVRWANVLTF
j_call: TRBJ1-6; d_call: TRBD1; clone_size: -; v_call: TRBV5-8; cdr3_nt: TGTGCCAGCAGCTTTAATCGTCCAGGGGGTAAGAATTCACCCCTCCACTTT; cdr3_aa: CASSFNRPGGKNSPLHF
j_call: TRBJ2-1; d_call: TRBD2; clone_size: -; v_call: TRBV27; cdr3_nt: TGTGCCAGCAGTTTAGATATGGGACTAGCTGCACTGACCAATGAGCAGTTCTTC; cdr3_aa: CASSLDMGLAALTNEQFF
j_call: TRBJ1-3; d_call: -; clone_size: -; v_call: TRBV7-8; cdr3_nt: TGTGCCAGCAGCTTGGCTGGTATCGGGCAGGGACTTCGTACTGACTCTGGAAACACCATATATTTT; cdr3_aa: CASSLAGIGQGLRTDSGNTIYF
j_call: TRBJ2-1; d_call: -; clone_size: -; v_call: TRBV19; cdr3_nt: TGTGCCAGTAGTATCGGGTGGAATGAGCAGTTCTTC; cdr3_aa: CASSIGWNEQFF
j_call: TRBJ2-1; d_call: -; clone_size: few; v_call: TRBV7-2; cdr3_nt: TGTGCCAGCAGCTTACAAGGGGGGGCTAGCTACAATGAGCAGTTCTTC; cdr3_aa: CASSLQGGASYNEQFF
j_call: TRBJ1-4; d_call: -; clone_size: -; v_call: TRBV7-2; cdr3_nt: TGTGCCAGCAGCTTAGTCGTCGCAACTAATGAAAAACTGTTTTTT; cdr3_aa: CASSLVVATNEKLFF
j_call: TRBJ1-6; d_call: -; clone_size: -; v_call: TRBV28; cdr3_nt: TGTGCCAGCAGTACAGGACAGTCCTATAATTCACCCCTCCACTTT; cdr3_aa: CASSTGQSYNSPLHF
j_call: TRBJ1-2; d_call: TRBD1; clone_size: -; v_call: TRBV6-5; cdr3_nt: TGTGCCAGCAGTTACCGCCCCCCGGGACAGGACTATGGCTACACCTTC; cdr3_aa: CASSYRPPGQDYGYTF
j_call: TRBJ2-2; d_call: -; clone_size: -; v_call: TRBV5-1; cdr3_nt: TGCGCCAGCAGCTTGGCCGAGGGTCCTCCAATCGGGGAGCTGTTTTTT; cdr3_aa: CASSLAEGPPIGELFF
j_call: TRBJ2-7; d_call: -; clone_size: -; v_call: TRBV28; cdr3_nt: TGTGCCAGCACCACCCAGGACGCAGGGTTGGGCGAGCAGTACTTC; cdr3_aa: CASTTQDAGLGEQYF
j_call: TRBJ2-3; d_call: TRBD2; clone_size: -; v_call: TRBV9; cdr3_nt: TGTGCCAGCAGCCTCCGGACTAGCGGGAGATCAGATACGCAGTATTTT; cdr3_aa: CASSLRTSGRSDTQYF
j_call: TRBJ1-2; d_call: -; clone_size: -; v_call: TRBV7-8; cdr3_nt: TGTGCCAGCAGTTATATAACATCGGGGAGCCATGGCTACACCTTC; cdr3_aa: CASSYITSGSHGYTF
j_call: TRBJ1-2; d_call: TRBD1; clone_size: once; v_call: TRBV19; cdr3_nt: TGTGCCAGTAATATGGTCCGGGACAGCTATTCTTACACCTTC; cdr3_aa: CASNMVRDSYSYTF
j_call: TRBJ1-1; d_call: TRBD1; clone_size: -; v_call: TRBV28; cdr3_nt: TGTGCCAGCAGTTTCCCGGGACAGGGGGGGTTTACCACTGAAGCTTTCTTT; cdr3_aa: CASSFPGQGGFTTEAFF
j_call: TRBJ1-5; d_call: TRBD1; clone_size: -; v_call: TRBV7-2; cdr3_nt: TGTGCCAGCAGCTCCCAGACAGGGAGCAATCAGCCCCAGCATTTT; cdr3_aa: CASSSQTGSNQPQHF
j_call: TRBJ2-1; d_call: -; clone_size: -; v_call: TRBV5-6; cdr3_nt: TGTGCCAGCAGCTTTACCGTCTATGGTTACAATGAGCAGTTCTTC; cdr3_aa: CASSFTVYGYNEQFF
j_call: TRBJ2-7; d_call: TRBD1; clone_size: -; v_call: TRBV9; cdr3_nt: TGTGCCAGCAGCGTGGACAGGCAAACCTACGAGCAGTACTTC; cdr3_aa: CASSVDRQTYEQYF
j_call: TRBJ1-5; d_call: -; clone_size: -; v_call: TRBV7-2; cdr3_nt: TGTGCCAGCAGCTTTTCGGACAGTTCGAATCAGCCCCAGCATTTT; cdr3_aa: CASSFSDSSNQPQHF
j_call: TRBJ2-5; d_call: TRBD1; clone_size: -; v_call: TRBV4-3; cdr3_nt: TGCGCCAGCAGCCCGGAGACAGGGGGAGAGACCCAGTACTTC; cdr3_aa: CASSPETGGETQYF
j_call: TRBJ2-3; d_call: -; clone_size: -; v_call: TRBV5-1; cdr3_nt: TGCGCCAGCAGACCAATACAGAACCCCACAGATACGCAGTATTTT; cdr3_aa: CASRPIQNPTDTQYF
j_call: TRBJ2-2; d_call: -; clone_size: -; v_call: TRBV5-1; cdr3_nt: TGCGCCAGCAGCTTAGGGACTGTAGGTCCCGGGGAGCTGTTTTTT; cdr3_aa: CASSLGTVGPGELFF
j_call: TRBJ2-7; d_call: -; clone_size: -; v_call: TRBV7-9; cdr3_nt: TGTGCCAGCAGCTTAGCCCTCTTTCCCTACGAGCAGTACTTC; cdr3_aa: CASSLALFPYEQYF
j_call: TRBJ2-1; d_call: -; clone_size: -; v_call: TRBV30; cdr3_nt: TGTGCCTGGAGTGTAGAGAGGCCCAAAGGGGTTGAGCAGTTCTTC; cdr3_aa: CAWSVERPKGVEQFF
j_call: TRBJ2-7; d_call: -; clone_size: -; v_call: TRBV5-1; cdr3_nt: TGCGCCAGCAGCTTGACAGTGTCCTACGAGCAGTACTTC; cdr3_aa: CASSLTVSYEQYF
j_call: TRBJ2-7; d_call: TRBD1; clone_size: -; v_call: TRBV19; cdr3_nt: TGTGCCAGTAGTATAGCAGGGAGACAGGGAGCCTACGAGCAGTACTTC; cdr3_aa: CASSIAGRQGAYEQYF
j_call: TRBJ2-3; d_call: -; clone_size: -; v_call: TRBV7-2; cdr3_nt: TGTGCCAGCAGCAAGGACTACCGGGCGGATACGCAGTATTTT; cdr3_aa: CASSKDYRADTQYF
j_call: TRBJ1-1; d_call: -; clone_size: -; v_call: TRBV10-3; cdr3_nt: TGTGCCATCAGCACAGGGCGGCCTGAAGCTTTCTTT; cdr3_aa: CAISTGRPEAFF
j_call: TRBJ1-1; d_call: TRBD1; clone_size: once; v_call: TRBV12-5; cdr3_nt: TGTGCTAGTGGTTTGGTAGTACAGCTGACAGGGGGCCATATCACTGAAGCTTTCTTT; cdr3_aa: CASGLVVQLTGGHITEAFF
j_call: TRBJ2-7; d_call: TRBD1; clone_size: -; v_call: TRBV30; cdr3_nt: TGTGCCTGGAGGGGGACAGGGGTTGTTCGCGAGCAGTACTTC; cdr3_aa: CAWRGTGVVREQYF
j_call: TRBJ1-6; d_call: -; clone_size: -; v_call: TRBV6-5; cdr3_nt: TGTGCCAGCAGTTTCACTATACGGGGGAATTCACCCCTCCACTTT; cdr3_aa: CASSFTIRGNSPLHF
j_call: TRBJ2-7; d_call: -; clone_size: -; v_call: TRBV5-1; cdr3_nt: TGCGCCAGCAGCTTGTACGGGGGCGAGCAGTACTTC; cdr3_aa: CASSLYGGEQYF
j_call: TRBJ2-1; d_call: -; clone_size: few; v_call: TRBV5-1; cdr3_nt: TGCGCCAGCAGCGTTCCTAAGAAAATCACCGATGAGCAGTTCTTC; cdr3_aa: CASSVPKKITDEQFF
j_call: TRBJ1-3; d_call: -; clone_size: -; v_call: TRBV15; cdr3_nt: TGTGCCACCAGTCACAGGGTTGGAAACACCATATATTTT; cdr3_aa: CATSHRVGNTIYF
j_call: TRBJ1-1; d_call: -; clone_size: once; v_call: TRBV18; cdr3_nt: TGTGCCAGCTCACCAAGGACAGCCGAAGCGAACACTGAAGCTTTCTTT; cdr3_aa: CASSPRTAEANTEAFF
j_call: TRBJ1-5; d_call: -; clone_size: -; v_call: TRBV7-7; cdr3_nt: TGTGCCAGCAGCTTAGGACCCGGGCAGCCCCAGCATTTT; cdr3_aa: CASSLGPGQPQHF
j_call: TRBJ1-4; d_call: -; clone_size: -; v_call: TRBV15; cdr3_nt: TGTGCCACCAGCAGAGGAGGGTTCAGGGGACGGGCAACTAATGAAAAACTGTTTTTT; cdr3_aa: CATSRGGFRGRATNEKLFF
j_call: TRBJ1-2; d_call: -; clone_size: -; v_call: TRBV7-9; cdr3_nt: TGTGCCAGCGGGTATACTACGACTCGCACCTTC; cdr3_aa: CASGYTTTRTF
j_call: TRBJ1-4; d_call: -; clone_size: -; v_call: TRBV27; cdr3_nt: TGTGCCAGCAACCGACAGGCTCCTAATGAAAAACTGTTTTTT; cdr3_aa: CASNRQAPNEKLFF
j_call: TRBJ1-2; d_call: -; clone_size: -; v_call: TRBV28; cdr3_nt: TGTGCCAGCAGTTTTTCAGGGCCAAACTATGGCTACACCTTC; cdr3_aa: CASSFSGPNYGYTF
j_call: TRBJ1-4; d_call: TRBD1; clone_size: -; v_call: TRBV7-2; cdr3_nt: TGTGCCAGCAGACCGACAGGGGGTAATGAAAAACTGTTTTTT; cdr3_aa: CASRPTGGNEKLFF
j_call: TRBJ1-3; d_call: TRBD1; clone_size: -; v_call: TRBV7-6; cdr3_nt: TGTGCCAGCAGCCCACGAGGGACAGGTGGAAACACCATATATTTT; cdr3_aa: CASSPRGTGGNTIYF
j_call: TRBJ2-7; d_call: -; clone_size: few; v_call: TRBV6-1; cdr3_nt: TGTGCCAGCAGTGAAGCGGACTCACTTCCCTCCTACGAGCAGTACTTC; cdr3_aa: CASSEADSLPSYEQYF
j_call: TRBJ1-1; d_call: -; clone_size: -; v_call: TRBV19; cdr3_nt: TGTGCCAGTATCAACAGGGTCCCGAACACTGAAGCTTTCTTT; cdr3_aa: CASINRVPNTEAFF
j_call: TRBJ2-3; d_call: TRBD1; clone_size: -; v_call: TRBV5-1; cdr3_nt: TGCGCCAGCAGCGGGGACAGGGTAGTCACAGATACGCAGTATTTT; cdr3_aa: CASSGDRVVTDTQYF